This T cell receptor (beta chain) originates from a study of blood T cell dynamics during melanoma immunotherapy. Study overall: Standard first-line treatment here was pembrolizumab or nivolumab plus ipilimumab in metastatic melanoma. General study findings and limits: The study could not tell melanoma-specific clones from general immune activation.

Noted time point: week 3, after first cycle of checkpoint inhibitor. No patient had earlier systemic cancer treatment, concurrent immunosuppressants, or another active cancer. The assay received all extracted DNA from sorted CD8+ subsets. Profiling relied on immunoSEQ multiplex PCR, and the TCRdb table lists in-frame clones only, not all of them. The sample records over 10,000 clones, around nine tenths being singletons. Germline assignment: CDR1 SGHNT and CDR2 YYREEE (reference sequence). The V end lost 0 bases, the J end lost 7 bases, and 10 bases lay between the germline ends. This CDR3 spans 13 amino acids. A note on this clone: The antigen remains unidentified.

This TCR derives from a human donor with melanoma. This chain connects TRBV5-4 to TRBJ1-2; D uncertain. The material sequenced was effector memory CD8+ T cells from blood, taken from a patient treated with checkpoint blockade. As DNA, the CDR3 is TGTGCCAGCAGCTTGGACCGCTCGGGTGGCTACACCTTC. Its translation: CASSLDRSGGYTF.